These 18 T cell receptor beta chains originate from one sample sequenced in a study of OX40 agonist ivuxolimab in advanced cancers. Profiled with immunoSEQ multiplex PCR; TCRdb holds only in-frame clones, not every one. The repertoire consists of about 61,000 clones, with about 88% occurring once and the leading ten covering 1% to 1.5%. The input for sequencing was CD4+ or CD8+ T cells sorted from blood, taken in a trial of the OX40 agonist ivuxolimab. The receptors were gathered from an adult with an advanced solid tumor such as melanoma, head and neck, liver or kidney cancer.

The chain couples TRBV18 to TRBJ2-1; D uncertain. Germline CDR1 KGHSH, CDR2 LQKENI. The V gene lost 5 bases and the J gene lost 6 bases, with 11 bases spanning the gap. This CDR3 comprises 13 residues. The CDR3 loop reads CASSTVGFNEQFF. The CDR3 DNA follows: TGTGCCAGCTCAACAGTAGGTTTCAATGAGCAGTTCTTC.

The CDR3 sequence is CASSLLMGYTF. In DNA form, the CDR3 reads TGTGCCAGCAGCTTATTGATGGGCTACACCTTC. The chain recombines TRBV7-6 with TRBJ1-2, with D unclear. V was clipped by 2 bases and J by 8 bases, with 6 bases between them. Per the germline V gene, CDR1 is SGHVS and CDR2 is FNYEAQ. The CDR3 runs 11 residues.

In nucleotides, the CDR3 is TGTGCCAGCAGGGGCGGACAGGGTGGGACCCAGTACTTC. The encoded protein is CASRGGQGGTQYF. The chain links TRBV2 to TRBJ2-5; the match to TRBD1 covers 8 bases. CDR1 and CDR2 from the germline V gene are SNHLY and FYNNEI. Unmatched junction bases numbered 7, after V lost 6 bases and J lost 7 bases. The CDR3 is 13 amino acids.

The rearrangement links TRBV7-8 to TRBJ1-6, with D unclear. Germline-derived CDR1 and CDR2 are SGHVS and FQNEAQ. V lost 0 bases to trimming and J lost 0 bases, with 9 bases between them. The CDR3 is 17 residues long. CDR3 sequence: CASSLAPKYSYNSPLHF. The CDR3, as DNA: TGTGCCAGCAGCTTAGCGCCAAAGTACTCCTATAATTCACCCCTCCACTTT.

The rearrangement joins TRBV7-8 to TRBJ2-7, with D possibly being TRBD2 (5 bases). The CDR3 consists of 14 residues. The germline V gene encodes CDR1 SGHVS and CDR2 FQNEAQ. V lost 2 bases and J lost 5, with 13 bases in between. CDR3 loop: CASSLWRRRDEQYF. The CDR3, as DNA: TGTGCCAGCAGCTTATGGAGGAGACGGGACGAGCAGTACTTC.

This clone was found a few times. The chain links TRBV7-9 to TRBJ2-3; 8 bases are shared with TRBD1. This CDR3 comprises 15 residues. Germline CDR1 reads SEHNR; CDR2 reads FQNEAQ (reference sequence). Trimming removed 4 bases from V and 5 bases from J; junction bases left unmatched: 8. CDR3 nucleotides: TGTGCCAGCAGCTCCCAGGGGGCCTTTGGAGATACGCAGTATTTT. Translating gives CASSSQGAFGDTQYF. Variable domain in full (rest from reference TRBV7-9 and TRBJ2-3): DTGVSQNPRHKITKRGQNVTFRCDPISEHNRLYWYRQTLGQGPEFLTYFQNEAQLEKSRLLSDRFSAERPKGSFSTLEIQRTEQGDSAMYLCASSSQGAFGDTQYFGPGTRLTVL.

This clone is classed as medium-sized. The chain has TRBV2 and TRBJ2-7, with 7 bases identical to TRBD1. This CDR3 contains 14 residues. Germline assignment: CDR1 SNHLY and CDR2 FYNNEI. V lost 5 bases to trimming and J lost 6 bases; unmatched junction nucleotides: 10. The CDR3 DNA reads TGTGCCAGCAGTAATACCGGGACAGTAAGCGAGCAGTACTTC. Translating it yields CASSNTGTVSEQYF.

The CDR3 protein is CASSPFTDTQYF. The CDR3 DNA reads TGTGCCAGCTCACCTTTCACAGATACGCAGTATTTT. The chain joins TRBV18 to TRBJ2-3; no reliable D call. The ends were cut back, 3 bases at V and 2 bases at J, with 3 bases in the middle. This CDR3 has 12 residues. Germline V gene sequence: CDR1 KGHSH, CDR2 LQKENI.

The CDR3, as DNA: TGTGCCAGCAGTACCCCCGCGGTTAGCTCCTACAATGAGCAGTTCTTC. It codes for CASSTPAVSSYNEQFF. V is TRBV28 and J is TRBJ2-1; D ambiguous. Looked up from germline, CDR1 is MDHEN and CDR2 is SYDVKM. The CDR3 is 16 amino acids. With 5 bases removed from V and 0 bases from J, the gap between germline ends came to 14 bases.

Only one count was recorded for this clone. The chain combines TRBV2 with TRBJ1-2; D gene ambiguous. Germline assignment: CDR1 SNHLY and CDR2 FYNNEI. Trimming cost V 4 bases and J 6 bases, with 12 bases left between them. The CDR3 covers 13 residues. The CDR3 sequence: CASSGMGFDGYTF. The CDR3 DNA reads as TGTGCCAGCAGTGGTATGGGGTTTGATGGCTACACCTTC.

This clone was recorded only once. The chain employs TRBV5-4 and TRBJ2-1, with 16 bases aligning to TRBD2. CDR3 size: 17 residues. Per the germline V gene, CDR1 is SGHNT and CDR2 is YYREEE (reference sequence). V shed 4 bases, J shed 7 bases, and the junction held 8 bases outside the gene matches. Here the CDR3 DNA reads TGTGCCAGCAGCCCGGGGACTAGCGGGGGGGCCTCGAATGAGCAGTTCTTC. This sequence encodes CASSPGTSGGASNEQFF.

This clone was seen a handful of times. The CDR3 region has the DNA TGTGCCAGCTCACCAGTGGACAGCTCTACCGCCATATATTTT. Residues: CASSPVDSSTAIYF. The rearrangement links TRBV18 to TRBJ1-3; perhaps TRBD1 as D (6 bases). The CDR3 is 14 amino acids. V was clipped by 2 bases and J by 11 bases, with 16 bases between them. Germline loops: CDR1 KGHSH, CDR2 LQKENI.

The chain recombines TRBV6-1 with TRBJ1-2; 7 bases map to TRBD1. CDR1 and CDR2 from the germline V gene are MNHNS and SASEGT. Trimming took 2 bases from V and 4 from J; bases not matched to a gene: 4. The CDR3 length is 14 residues. The CDR3 DNA reads as TGTGCCAGCAGTGAAAATTACAGGGGCTATGGCTACACCTTC. It yields the protein CASSENYRGYGYTF.

The chain combines TRBV5-6 with TRBJ1-6, with 7 bases identical to TRBD1. V lost 2 bases, J lost 11 bases, and 7 bases stayed unmatched. This CDR3 spans 14 amino acids. Germline loops: CDR1 SGHDT, CDR2 YYEEEE. CDR3 amino acids: CASSFPGTEAPLHF. The DNA of the CDR3 is TGTGCCAGCAGCTTCCCCGGGACAGAGGCACCCCTCCACTTT.

The V call is TRBV28, the J call TRBJ1-4, with D possibly TRBD1 on 5 matching bases. The germline V gene has CDR1 MDHEN and CDR2 SYDVKM. CDR3 size: 16 residues. V lost 2 bases and J 0 bases, leaving 10 bases between the germline ends. The chain's CDR3 is CASSLAGPTTNEKLFF. The CDR3 nucleotides read TGTGCCAGCAGTTTAGCGGGACCTACAACTAATGAAAAACTGTTTTTT.

V gene TRBV5-1 combines with J gene TRBJ1-1; no definite D call. Trimming pared 2 bases from V and 5 bases from J, leaving 7 bases between. Germline CDR1 and CDR2: SGHRS and YFSETQ. The CDR3 loop spans 12 amino acids. Written as DNA, the CDR3 is TGCGCCAGCAGCTTTGGAGGGACTGAAGCTTTCTTT. As protein: CASSFGGTEAFF.

The V call is TRBV7-8, the J call TRBJ1-2; 7 nucleotides line up with TRBD1. This CDR3 contains 16 residues. The V gene's germline CDR1 is SGHVS and CDR2 FQNEAQ. The V gene end was trimmed by 4 bases and the J gene end by 2 bases; junction bases not matched to a gene: 10. Here the CDR3 DNA reads TGTGCCAGCAGCTCCCTCGGACAGGCACGGAACTATGGCTACACCTTC. It encodes CASSSLGQARNYGYTF.

V gene TRBV7-9 combines with J gene TRBJ2-7, with D perhaps TRBD1 or TRBD2 (7 bases each). The germline gives CDR1 SEHNR, CDR2 FQNEAQ (reference sequence). CDR3 size: 15 residues. Trimming removed 1 base at V and 3 bases at J, with 13 bases between. The CDR3 region is CASSLDSGGGYEQYF. The CDR3, as DNA: TGTGCCAGCAGCTTAGATTCAGGGGGGGGCTACGAGCAGTACTTC.